This TCR beta chain was profiled in a study of OX40 agonist ivuxolimab in advanced cancers. In the study overall: Patients receiving dose escalation had hepatocellular carcinoma, melanoma, renal cell or head and neck cancer.

Here immunoSEQ multiplex PCR was the method, and the copy in TCRdb shows in-frame clones only, minus some. The sample has more than 40,000 clones, 87% seen once. The length of the CDR3 is 14 residues. The germline V and J ends were trimmed by 3 bases and 4 bases, with 10 bases remaining between them. CDR1 is MGHRA, CDR2 YSYEKL, per germline. Drawing of blood for sampling happened at baseline, at cycle 4 day 1, and at cycle 7 day 1. Only one count was recorded for this clone. Sequenced material: CD4+ or CD8+ T cells sorted from blood, taken in a trial of the OX40 agonist ivuxolimab. This receptor was obtained from an adult with an advanced solid tumor such as melanoma, head and neck, liver or kidney cancer. The gene calls are TRBV4-1 and TRBJ2-1; D might be TRBD1 (5 bases). This CDR3 is CASSQPGRYNEQFF. The DNA for the CDR3 is TGCGCCAGCAGCCAGCCAGGGCGATACAATGAGCAGTTCTTC.